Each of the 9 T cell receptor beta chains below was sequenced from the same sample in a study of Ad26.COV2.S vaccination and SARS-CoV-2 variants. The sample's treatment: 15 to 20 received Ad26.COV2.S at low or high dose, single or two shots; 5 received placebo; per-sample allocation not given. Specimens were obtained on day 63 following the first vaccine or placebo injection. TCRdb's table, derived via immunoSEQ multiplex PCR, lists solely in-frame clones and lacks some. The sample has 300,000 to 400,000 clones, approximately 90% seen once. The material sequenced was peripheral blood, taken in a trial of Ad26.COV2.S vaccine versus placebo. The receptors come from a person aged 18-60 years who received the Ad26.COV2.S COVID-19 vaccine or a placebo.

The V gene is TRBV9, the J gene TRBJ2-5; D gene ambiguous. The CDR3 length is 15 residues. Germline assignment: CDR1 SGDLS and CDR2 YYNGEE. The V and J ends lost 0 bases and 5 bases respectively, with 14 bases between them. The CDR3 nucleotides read TGTGCCAGCAGCGTAGAGGGTCTAGTTGGTGAGACCCAGTACTTC. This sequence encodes CASSVEGLVGETQYF.

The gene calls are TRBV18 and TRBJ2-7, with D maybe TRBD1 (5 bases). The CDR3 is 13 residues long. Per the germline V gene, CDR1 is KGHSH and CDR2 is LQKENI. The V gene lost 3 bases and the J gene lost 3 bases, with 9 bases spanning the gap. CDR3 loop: CASSPTGNYEQYF. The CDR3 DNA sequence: TGTGCCAGCTCACCTACAGGTAACTACGAGCAGTACTTC.

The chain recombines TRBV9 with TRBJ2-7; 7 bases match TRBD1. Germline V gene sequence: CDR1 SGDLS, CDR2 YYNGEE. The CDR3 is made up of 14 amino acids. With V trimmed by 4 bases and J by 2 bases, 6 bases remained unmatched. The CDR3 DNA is TGTGCCAGCAGCCCCAGACAGGGACCCTACGAGCAGTACTTC. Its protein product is CASSPRQGPYEQYF.

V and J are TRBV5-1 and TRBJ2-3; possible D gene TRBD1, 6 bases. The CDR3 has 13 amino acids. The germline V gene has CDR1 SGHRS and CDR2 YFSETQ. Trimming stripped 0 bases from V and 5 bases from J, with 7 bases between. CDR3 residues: CASSLDREDTQYF. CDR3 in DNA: TGCGCCAGCAGCTTGGACAGGGAAGATACGCAGTATTTT.

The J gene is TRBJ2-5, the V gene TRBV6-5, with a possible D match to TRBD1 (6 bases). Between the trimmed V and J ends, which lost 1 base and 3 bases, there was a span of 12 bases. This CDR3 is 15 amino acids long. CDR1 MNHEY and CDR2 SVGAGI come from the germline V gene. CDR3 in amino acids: CASSYLGAQEETQYF. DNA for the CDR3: TGTGCCAGCAGTTACTTGGGGGCGCAGGAAGAGACCCAGTACTTC.

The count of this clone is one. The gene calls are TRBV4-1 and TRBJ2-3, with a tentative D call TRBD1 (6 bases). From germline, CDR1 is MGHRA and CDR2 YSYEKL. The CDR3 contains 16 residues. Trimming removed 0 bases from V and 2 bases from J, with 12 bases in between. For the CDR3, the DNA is TGCGCCAGCAGCCAAGACCGGACAGTCCCCACAGATACGCAGTATTTT. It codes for CASSQDRTVPTDTQYF.

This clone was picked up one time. CDR3 amino acids: CASSPWTSGSSTDTQYF. CDR3 DNA: TGTGCCAGCAGTCCCTGGACTAGCGGGAGTTCCACAGATACGCAGTATTTT. The chain is built from TRBV27 and TRBJ2-3; 13 bases align to TRBD2. The CDR3 contains 17 residues. Germline V gene lookup returns CDR1 MNHEY and CDR2 SMNVEV (reference sequence). V gave up 5 bases and J gave up 2 bases; unmatched junction bases: 7.

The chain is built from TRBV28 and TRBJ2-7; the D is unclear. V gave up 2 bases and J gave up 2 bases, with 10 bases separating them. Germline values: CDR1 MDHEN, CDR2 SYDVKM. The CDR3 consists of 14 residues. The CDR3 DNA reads TGTGCCAGCAGTTTAGGGCAGCTAACCTACGAGCAGTACTTC. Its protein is CASSLGQLTYEQYF.

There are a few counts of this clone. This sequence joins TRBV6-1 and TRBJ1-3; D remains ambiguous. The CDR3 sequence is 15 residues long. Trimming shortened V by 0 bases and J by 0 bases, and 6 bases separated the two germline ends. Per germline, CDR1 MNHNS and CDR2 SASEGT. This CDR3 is CASSEAGYSGNTIYF. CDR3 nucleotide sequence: TGTGCCAGCAGTGAAGCGGGATACTCTGGAAACACCATATATTTT.